Listed here is a single T cell receptor beta chain. Its recognized antigen is unknown. No much larger clone is present one base from it, and per-base qualities are unavailable. The immunoSEQ Assay, a bias-controlled multiplex PCR, was used to amplify TCRbeta CDR3 regions from genomic DNA. The source study handled its data this way. Nucleated cell counts per sample were estimated from amplification of reference gene primers within the assay. To quantify the absolute abundance of each unique TCRbeta CDR3 rearrangement, sequence reads were collapsed and filtered. Productive Simpson clonality was computed per sample as the square root of Simpson's diversity index over productive rearrangements. TCRdb took this table from immuneACCESS and kept in-frame rearrangements with V and J called. Such tables lack part of the clones; where checked against another copy, unresolved V genes explain under half of the gap, and the rest is unexplained. That table gives V, J and clone size, and the DNA gave D and trimming. The sample has approximately 75,000 clones on record, around 76% of them singletons. The ten largest clones add up to approximately 29% of the sample.

Collaborating institutions collected whole blood in K2EDTA tubes following their own protocols. Collaborator samples were shipped for TCRbeta analysis as frozen whole blood, isolated PBMCs, or DNA extracted from either sample type. The data were obtained in a study of blood T cell repertoires in COVID-19 (dated by TCRdb to the early 2020s). About the investigation overall: Samples from collaborators originated in the United States, Italy and Spain and spanned both the acute and convalescent phases of COVID-19. The prospective study material was composed of cDNA or gDNA derived from T cells, B-cell-depleted T cells, or PBMCs. The dataset comprised deeply sampled blood TCRbeta repertoires from subjects exposed to, actively infected with, or recovered from COVID-19. A freely available public database, intended as a resource for researchers studying the immune response to SARS-CoV-2, is where the repertoires were released. Samples came from the ongoing ImmuneRACE study (first 160 participants) plus 1,254 subjects from 6 global collaborators. Nearly every sample came with metadata listing a de-identified subject ID, COVID-19 status, age in years and sex. Where HLA class I and class II types were available, the types were taken from metadata supplied by the sample provider, not from assay-based typing. Study-wide findings and limitations: Clinical and demographic metadata were provided uncurated, with the amount varying by source and participant.

V drops 6 bases and J drops 0 bases, leaving 12 bases in between. Including cysteine and phenylalanine, the CDR3 has 15 amino acids. Of the read, only the CDR3 DNA is kept; its 45 bases are in frame from base 1. Taken from the germline V gene, the CDR1 and CDR2 loops are SQVTM and ANQGSEA. The chain links TRBV29-1 with TRBJ2-6, with the D gene uncertain. The receptor was derived from an elderly woman with active or convalescent COVID-19. The specimen was peripheral blood. The DNA sequence is TGCAGCGTAGAAACAGTAACCTCTGGGGCCAACGTCCTGACTTTC. It specifies CSVETVTSGANVLTF.